The 12 T cell receptor beta chains reported below all come from one sample, sequenced in a study of cytomegalovirus exposure and HLA in healthy donors. PCR used 60 Vbeta primers and 13 Jbeta primers. Method: immunoSEQ multiplex PCR; TCRdb's copy keeps in-frame clones and lacks some. The sample shows 110,000 to 150,000 clones, about 70% of them seen only once. The sample taken for sequencing was PBMCs. These receptors came from a man aged 55-75 years in good health and CMV-seronegative.

V gene TRBV6-6 combines with J gene TRBJ1-4, with D perhaps TRBD1 (5 bases). CDR1 is MNHNY and CDR2 is SVGAGI in the germline V gene (reference sequence). The CDR3 spans 13 residues. V lost 6 bases to trimming and J lost 8 bases, with 13 bases between them. DNA for the CDR3: TGTGCCAGCAGCGGGGGGATCTTAGAAAAACTGTTTTTT. This gives the protein CASSGGILEKLFF.

V and J are TRBV25-1 and TRBJ2-3; D is unclear. CDR1 and CDR2 (germline): MGHDK, SYGVNS. The germline V and J ends were trimmed by 7 bases and 2 bases, with 13 bases remaining between them. The CDR3 is 14 amino acids. The CDR3 region is CASTLTPFTDTQYF. As DNA, the CDR3 is TGTGCCAGCACCCTCACACCTTTCACAGATACGCAGTATTTT.

The V call is TRBV6-5, the J call TRBJ1-5; TRBD1 might be the D (6 bases). The germline V gene has CDR1 MNHEY and CDR2 SVGAGI. V dropped 0 bases and J dropped 0 bases, with 9 bases sitting between them. The CDR3 extends over 16 amino acids. The chain's CDR3 is CASSYSGGRSNQPQHF. DNA for the CDR3: TGTGCCAGCAGTTACTCGGGGGGGCGTAGCAATCAGCCCCAGCATTTT.

V usage is TRBV10-3 and J usage is TRBJ2-1; TRBD2 aligns across 7 bases. After removal of 2 bases from V and 4 bases from J, the junction contained 8 bases not matched to a gene. The CDR3 runs to 16 residues. Germline V gene sequence: CDR1 ENHRY, CDR2 SYGVKD. CDR3 in DNA: TGTGCCATCAGTGAGGTGGCTAGCGGAGTTTACAATGAGCAGTTCTTC. It encodes CAISEVASGVYNEQFF.

The J gene is TRBJ2-3, the V gene TRBV19, with D possibly TRBD2 on 5 matching bases. Between the trimmed V and J ends, which lost 3 bases and 6 bases, there was a span of 16 bases. The CDR3 covers 15 residues. In germline, CDR1 is LNHDA, CDR2 SQIVND (reference sequence). The CDR3 loop reads CASSMARDGTDTQYF. For the CDR3, the DNA is TGTGCCAGTAGTATGGCCCGGGATGGAACTGATACGCAGTATTTT.

This clone was seen only a few times. The rearrangement links TRBV7-9 to TRBJ1-2; TRBD1 matches 7 bases. The length of the CDR3 is 14 residues. The germline gives CDR1 SEHNR, CDR2 FQNEAQ (reference sequence). Trimming cost V 0 bases and J 8 bases; bases outside gene matches: 6. CDR3 residues: CASSLASRDSGYTF. CDR3 coding DNA: TGTGCCAGCAGCTTAGCTTCCCGGGACAGCGGCTACACCTTC.

In its sample, this clone was seen once. The gene calls are TRBV7-9 and TRBJ1-4, with D tentatively TRBD1 (5 bases). V lost 2 bases and J lost 3, with 16 bases in between. Germline CDR1 reads SEHNR; CDR2 reads FQNEAQ (reference sequence). This CDR3 is 17 amino acids long. CDR3 sequence (DNA): TGTGCCAGCAGCTTACAGGGAATCGGGAGTGCTAATGAAAAACTGTTTTTT. Its protein is CASSLQGIGSANEKLFF.

The V gene is TRBV19, the J gene TRBJ2-3; tentative D call: TRBD2 (5 bases). V was trimmed by 4 bases and J by 0 bases, leaving 14 bases between them. Germline CDR1 is LNHDA and CDR2 is SQIVND (reference sequence). The CDR3 extends over 16 amino acids. As DNA, the CDR3 is TGTGCCAGTAGTAGCCAAGCGGCGCTTAGCACAGATACGCAGTATTTT. Residues: CASSSQAALSTDTQYF.

The rearrangement links TRBV7-9 to TRBJ1-3; TRBD1 might be the D (5 bases). V lost 7 bases to trimming and J lost 2 bases, with 18 bases between them. Per the germline V gene, CDR1 is SEHNR and CDR2 is FQNEAQ (reference sequence). There are 16 residues in the CDR3. CDR3 loop: CASNALGGGTGNTIYF. The DNA of the CDR3 is TGTGCCAGCAACGCTTTGGGGGGAGGCACTGGAAACACCATATATTTT. Variable domain in full (rest from reference TRBV7-9 and TRBJ1-3): DTGVSQNPRHKITKRGQNVTFRCDPISEHNRLYWYRQTLGQGPEFLTYFQNEAQLEKSRLLSDRFSAERPKGSFSTLEIQRTEQGDSAMYLCASNALGGGTGNTIYFGEGSWLTVV.

The chain recombines TRBV5-8 with TRBJ2-1; D is perhaps TRBD2 (7 bases). V was shortened by 0 bases and J by 3 bases, with 16 bases between the two germline ends. The germline gives CDR1 SGHTS, CDR2 YDEGEE. The CDR3 is 17 amino acids. DNA of the CDR3: TGTGCCAGCAGCTTGGAACGGGGGGCACAGCTCTACAATGAGCAGTTCTTC. It codes for CASSLERGAQLYNEQFF.

Details on this clone: This sample includes further DNA sequences coding for the same CDR3. The rearrangement links TRBV6-5 to TRBJ2-7; possibly TRBD1 for D (6 bases). With 6 bases removed from V and 3 bases from J, the gap between germline ends came to 9 bases. The CDR3 runs to 12 residues. Germline CDR1 MNHEY, CDR2 SVGAGI. The CDR3 region has the DNA TGTGCCAGCAGCCCACAGGGCTACGAGCAGTACTTC. Its protein is CASSPQGYEQYF.

The gene calls are TRBV27 and TRBJ2-7; possible D gene TRBD1, 6 bases. The CDR3 totals 14 residues. V lost 3 bases to trimming and J lost 2 bases, with 11 bases between them. The germline V gene has CDR1 MNHEY and CDR2 SMNVEV (reference sequence). DNA of the CDR3: TGTGCCAGCAGTTTGGAGACAGGCCCCTACGAGCAGTACTTC. It codes for CASSLETGPYEQYF.